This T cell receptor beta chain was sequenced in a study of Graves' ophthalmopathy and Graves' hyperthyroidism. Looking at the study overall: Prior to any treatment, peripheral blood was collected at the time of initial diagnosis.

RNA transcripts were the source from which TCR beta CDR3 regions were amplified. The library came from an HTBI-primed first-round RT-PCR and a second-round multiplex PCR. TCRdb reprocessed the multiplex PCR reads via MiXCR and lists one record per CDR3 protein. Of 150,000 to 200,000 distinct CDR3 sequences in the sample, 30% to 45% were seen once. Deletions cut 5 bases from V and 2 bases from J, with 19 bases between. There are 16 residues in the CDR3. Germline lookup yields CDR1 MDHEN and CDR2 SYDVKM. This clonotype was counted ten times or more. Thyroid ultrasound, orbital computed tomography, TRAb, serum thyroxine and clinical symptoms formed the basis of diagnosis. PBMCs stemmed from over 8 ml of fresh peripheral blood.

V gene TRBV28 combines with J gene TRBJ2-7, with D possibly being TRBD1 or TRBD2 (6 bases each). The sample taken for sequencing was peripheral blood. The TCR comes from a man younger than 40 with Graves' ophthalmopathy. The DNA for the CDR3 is TGTGCCAGCAGTACCGGACGGGGGCCAGTTCCCTACGAGCAGTACTTC. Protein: CASSTGRGPVPYEQYF.